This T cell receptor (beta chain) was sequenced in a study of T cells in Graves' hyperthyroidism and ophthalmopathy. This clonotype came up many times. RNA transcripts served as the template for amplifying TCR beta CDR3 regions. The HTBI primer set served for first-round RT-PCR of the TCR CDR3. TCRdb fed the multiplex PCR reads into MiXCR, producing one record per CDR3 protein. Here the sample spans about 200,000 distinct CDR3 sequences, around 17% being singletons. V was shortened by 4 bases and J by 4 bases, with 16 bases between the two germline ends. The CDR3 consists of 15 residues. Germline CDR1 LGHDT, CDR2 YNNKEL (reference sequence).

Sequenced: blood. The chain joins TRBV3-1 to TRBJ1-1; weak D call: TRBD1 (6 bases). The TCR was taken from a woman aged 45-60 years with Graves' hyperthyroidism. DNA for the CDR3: TGTGCCAGCAGCCCCCCTTATGTCAGGGGCACTGAAGCTTTCTTT. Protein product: CASSPPYVRGTEAFF.